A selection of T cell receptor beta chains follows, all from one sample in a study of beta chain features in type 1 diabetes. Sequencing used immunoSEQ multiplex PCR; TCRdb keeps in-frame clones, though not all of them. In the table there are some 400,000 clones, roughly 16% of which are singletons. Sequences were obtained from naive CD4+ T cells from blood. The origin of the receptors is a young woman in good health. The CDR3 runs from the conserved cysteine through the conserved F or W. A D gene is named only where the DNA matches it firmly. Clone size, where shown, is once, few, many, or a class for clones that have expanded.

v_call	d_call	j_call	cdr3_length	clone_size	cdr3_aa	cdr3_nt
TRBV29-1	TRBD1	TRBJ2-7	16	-	CSVEWSKGQGTGEQYF	TGCAGCGTTGAATGGTCTAAAGGACAGGGTACAGGCGAGCAGTACTTC
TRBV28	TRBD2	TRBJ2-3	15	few	CASSFISGSTDTQYF	TGTGCCAGCAGTTTTATTAGCGGGAGTACAGATACGCAGTATTTT
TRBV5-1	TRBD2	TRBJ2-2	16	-	CASSLTGLAGAGELFF	TGCGCCAGCAGCTTGACTGGACTAGCGGGAGCTGGGGAGCTGTTTTTT
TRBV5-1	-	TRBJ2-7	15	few	CASSLGHSTLYEQYF	TGCGCCAGCAGCTTGGGACACTCAACACTCTACGAGCAGTACTTC
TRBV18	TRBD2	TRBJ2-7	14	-	CASSSLVASGEQYF	TGTGCCAGCTCCTCGTTGGTGGCTAGCGGGGAGCAGTACTTC
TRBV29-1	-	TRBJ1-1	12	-	CSGGERNTEAFF	TGCAGCGGCGGAGAACGGAACACTGAAGCTTTCTTT
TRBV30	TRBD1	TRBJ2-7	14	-	CAWAGGQGIYEQYF	TGTGCCTGGGCCGGAGGACAGGGGATCTACGAGCAGTACTTC
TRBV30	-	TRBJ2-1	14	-	CAWIVQGSYNEQFF	TGTGCCTGGATTGTGCAGGGCTCCTACAATGAGCAGTTCTTC
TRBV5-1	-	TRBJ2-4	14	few	CASSLGGEEDIQYF	TGCGCCAGCAGCTTGGGCGGGGAGGAGGACATTCAGTACTTC
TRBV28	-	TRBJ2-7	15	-	CASSLLGGAAYEQYF	TGTGCCAGCAGTTTATTGGGTGGGGCCGCCTACGAGCAGTACTTC
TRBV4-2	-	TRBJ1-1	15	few	CASSPLRGASTEAFF	TGTGCCAGCAGCCCCCTTAGGGGCGCGAGCACTGAAGCTTTCTTT
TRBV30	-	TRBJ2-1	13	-	CAWSRLARNEQFF	TGTGCCTGGAGTAGGCTAGCGCGTAATGAGCAGTTCTTC
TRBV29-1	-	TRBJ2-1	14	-	CSVSGRLPGDEQFF	TGCAGCGTGTCGGGGAGACTCCCCGGCGATGAGCAGTTCTTC
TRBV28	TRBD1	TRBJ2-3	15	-	CASNLGTGGPDTQYF	TGTGCCAGCAACCTAGGGACAGGGGGACCAGATACGCAGTATTTT
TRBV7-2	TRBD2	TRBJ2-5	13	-	CASSQGLWEPQYF	TGTGCCAGCAGCCAGGGACTATGGGAACCCCAGTACTTC
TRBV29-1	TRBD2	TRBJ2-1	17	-	CSVALRKLAGTRNEQFF	TGCAGCGTCGCGCTCCGAAAACTAGCGGGAACCCGCAATGAGCAGTTCTTC
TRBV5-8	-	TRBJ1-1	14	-	CASSSPTVNTEAFF	TGTGCCAGCAGCTCCCCGACAGTGAACACTGAAGCTTTCTTT
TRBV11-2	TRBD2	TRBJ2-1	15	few	CASSVLAGYYNEQFF	TGTGCCAGCAGCGTGCTAGCGGGTTACTACAATGAGCAGTTCTTC
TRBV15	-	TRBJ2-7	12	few	CATSSYGGGQYF	TGTGCCACCAGCTCATACGGAGGGGGCCAGTACTTC
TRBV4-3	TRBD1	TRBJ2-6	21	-	CASSQDLSGGQGISGANVLTF	TGCGCCAGCAGCCAAGATCTTAGTGGGGGACAGGGCATCTCTGGGGCCAACGTCCTGACTTTC
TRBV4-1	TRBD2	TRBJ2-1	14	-	CASSQAGGDNEQFF	TGCGCCAGCAGCCAAGCGGGAGGAGACAATGAGCAGTTCTTC
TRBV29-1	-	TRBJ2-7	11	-	CSVQVSYEQYF	TGCAGCGTACAGGTTTCCTACGAGCAGTACTTC
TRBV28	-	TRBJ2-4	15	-	CASRPAGTGENIQYF	TGTGCCAGCAGACCTGCCGGGACGGGGGAAAACATTCAGTACTTC
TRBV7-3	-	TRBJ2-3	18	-	CASSLTNMVAGSTDTQYF	TGTGCCAGCAGCTTAACGAACATGGTGGCGGGCTCCACAGATACGCAGTATTTT
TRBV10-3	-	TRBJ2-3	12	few	CAISVGPDTQYF	TGTGCCATCAGTGTGGGCCCAGATACGCAGTATTTT
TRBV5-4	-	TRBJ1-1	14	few	CASSYGQKNTEAFF	TGTGCCAGCAGCTACGGACAGAAGAACACTGAAGCTTTCTTT
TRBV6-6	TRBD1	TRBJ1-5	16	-	CASSSPGTGIDQPQHF	TGTGCCAGCAGTTCACCCGGGACAGGGATAGATCAGCCCCAGCATTTT
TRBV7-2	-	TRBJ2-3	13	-	CASSPRIGDTQYF	TGTGCCAGCAGCCCGCGGATCGGTGATACGCAGTATTTT
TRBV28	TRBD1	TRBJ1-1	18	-	CASSTPAQGARKNTEAFF	TGTGCCAGCAGCACCCCAGCCCAGGGGGCGCGAAAGAACACTGAAGCTTTCTTT
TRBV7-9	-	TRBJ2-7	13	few	CASSSSNSYEQYF	TGTGCCAGCAGCTCTTCTAATTCCTACGAGCAGTACTTC
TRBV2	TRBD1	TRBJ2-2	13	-	CASSGQGAGELFF	TGTGCCAGCAGTGGACAGGGGGCCGGGGAGCTGTTTTTT
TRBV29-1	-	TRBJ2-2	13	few	CSALRLGTGELFF	TGCAGCGCACTAAGGCTCGGCACCGGGGAGCTGTTTTTT
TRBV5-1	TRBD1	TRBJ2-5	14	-	CASSLTGVQETQYF	TGCGCCAGCAGCTTAACAGGGGTGCAAGAGACCCAGTACTTC
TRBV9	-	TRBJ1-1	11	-	CASGMNTEAFF	TGTGCCAGCGGCATGAACACTGAAGCTTTCTTT
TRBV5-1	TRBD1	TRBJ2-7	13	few	CASCRDRSYEQYF	TGCGCCAGCTGCCGGGACAGGTCCTACGAGCAGTACTTC
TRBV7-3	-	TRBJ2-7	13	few	CASSLKRQAEQYF	TGTGCCAGCAGCTTAAAACGGCAGGCCGAGCAGTACTTC